Reported below is one TCR beta chain. The V gene lost 10 bases and the J gene lost 5 bases, with 18 bases spanning the gap. Looked up from germline, CDR1 is LNHDA and CDR2 is SQIVND (reference sequence). The CDR3 is 13 residues long. The repertoire was sequenced with immunoSEQ multiplex PCR; TCRdb's copy has only in-frame clones and lacks some. The sample lists 100,000 to 150,000 clones, 75% to 90% seen once, with 2% to 2.5% in the top ten. These data originate in a study of blood T cell repertoires in COVID-19. Participant reports of clinical history set cohort assignment. The clonotype was recovered from a woman between 50 and 59 years old who had recovered from COVID-19. The sequenced sample was PBMCs or T cells enriched from blood (not recorded which). V gene TRBV19 combines with J gene TRBJ2-7, with TRBD1 as a possible D gene (6 bases). DNA of the CDR3: TGTGCCACCAAACCTTTTACAGGGCACGAGCAGTACTTC. Translating it yields CATKPFTGHEQYF. Drawing the rest from reference TRBV19 and TRBJ2-7, the complete variable domain is DGGITQSPKYLFRKEGQNVTLSCEQNLNHDAMYWYRQDPGQGLRLIYYSQIVNDFQKGDIAEGYSVSREKKESFPLTVTSAQKNPTAFYLCATKPFTGHEQYFGPGTRLTVT.